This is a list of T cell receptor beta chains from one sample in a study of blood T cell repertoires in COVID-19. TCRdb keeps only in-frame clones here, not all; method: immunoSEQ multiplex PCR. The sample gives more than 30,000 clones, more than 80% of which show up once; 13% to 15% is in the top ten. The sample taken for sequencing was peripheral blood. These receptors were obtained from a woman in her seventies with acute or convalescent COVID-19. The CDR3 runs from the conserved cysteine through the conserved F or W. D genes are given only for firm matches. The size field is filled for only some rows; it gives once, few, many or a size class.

CDR3aa: CASLRFNSNQPQHF
CDR3nt: TGTGCCAGCCTTCGGTTTAATAGCAATCAGCCCCAGCATTTT
v_gene: TRBV6-5
abundance: .
j_gene: TRBJ1-5
len: 14
d_gene: .

CDR3aa: CASSWGGAAYEQYF
CDR3nt: TGTGCCAGCAGTTGGGGCGGCGCCGCCTACGAGCAGTACTTC
v_gene: TRBV28
abundance: .
j_gene: TRBJ2-7
len: 14
d_gene: .

CDR3aa: CASRAAGVTYNEQFF
CDR3nt: TGTGCCAGCAGGGCAGCGGGAGTGACCTACAATGAGCAGTTCTTC
v_gene: TRBV6-5
abundance: .
j_gene: TRBJ2-1
len: 15
d_gene: TRBD2

CDR3aa: CASSEQGYQPQHF
CDR3nt: TGTGCCAGCAGTGAACAGGGGTACCAGCCCCAGCATTTT
v_gene: TRBV6-4
abundance: .
j_gene: TRBJ1-5
len: 13
d_gene: TRBD1

CDR3aa: CASSLGTSGGPLNEQFF
CDR3nt: TGTGCCAGCAGCTTAGGGACTAGCGGGGGGCCCCTCAATGAGCAGTTCTTC
v_gene: TRBV7-9
abundance: .
j_gene: TRBJ2-1
len: 17
d_gene: TRBD2

CDR3aa: CASRPVISIGYTF
CDR3nt: TGTGCCAGCAGGCCCGTTATTTCTATTGGCTACACCTTC
v_gene: TRBV6-5
abundance: .
j_gene: TRBJ1-2
len: 13
d_gene: .

CDR3aa: CASSRDRGSNEQFF
CDR3nt: TGTGCCAGCAGTCGGGACAGGGGCTCCAATGAGCAGTTCTTC
v_gene: TRBV6-5
abundance: .
j_gene: TRBJ2-1
len: 14
d_gene: TRBD1

CDR3aa: CASSPRPPWSSYNEQFF
CDR3nt: TGTGCCAGTAGTCCCCGCCCTCCTTGGAGCTCCTACAATGAGCAGTTCTTC
v_gene: TRBV19
abundance: .
j_gene: TRBJ2-1
len: 17
d_gene: .

CDR3aa: CASSGGGSGSGANVLTF
CDR3nt: TGTGCCAGCTCGGGAGGGGGTTCAGGATCTGGGGCCAACGTCCTGACTTTC
v_gene: TRBV6-4
abundance: few
j_gene: TRBJ2-6
len: 17
d_gene: TRBD2

CDR3aa: CASSPRLQETQYF
CDR3nt: TGTGCCAGCAGCCCCCGACTACAAGAGACCCAGTACTTC
v_gene: TRBV11-2
abundance: once
j_gene: TRBJ2-5
len: 13
d_gene: .

CDR3aa: CASSSQGTQETQYF
CDR3nt: TGCGCCAGCAGCAGCCAGGGTACCCAAGAGACCCAGTACTTC
v_gene: TRBV5-1
abundance: .
j_gene: TRBJ2-5
len: 14
d_gene: .

CDR3aa: CASSLAGFAEDTIYF
CDR3nt: TGCGCCAGCAGCTTGGCCGGCTTCGCTGAGGACACCATATATTTT
v_gene: TRBV5-1
abundance: once
j_gene: TRBJ1-3
len: 15
d_gene: .

CDR3aa: CASSPRGRDQPQHF
CDR3nt: TGTGCCAGTAGTCCCCGTGGGAGGGATCAGCCCCAGCATTTT
v_gene: TRBV19
abundance: .
j_gene: TRBJ1-5
len: 14
d_gene: .

CDR3aa: CASSYGTGGTEAFF
CDR3nt: TGTGCCAGCAGTTACGGGACAGGGGGTACTGAAGCTTTCTTT
v_gene: TRBV6-5
abundance: once
j_gene: TRBJ1-1
len: 14
d_gene: TRBD1

CDR3aa: CASSLGLAGQETQYF
CDR3nt: TGTGCCAGCAGCTTGGGGCTAGCGGGACAAGAGACCCAGTACTTC
v_gene: TRBV7-8
abundance: .
j_gene: TRBJ2-5
len: 15
d_gene: TRBD2

CDR3aa: CASSPTSGGVTDTQYF
CDR3nt: TGTGCCAGCTCACCTACTAGCGGGGGAGTCACAGATACGCAGTATTTT
v_gene: TRBV18
abundance: once
j_gene: TRBJ2-3
len: 16
d_gene: TRBD2

CDR3aa: CASSRRGRGNTEAFF
CDR3nt: TGTGCCAGCAGCCGCAGGGGGCGAGGGAACACTGAAGCTTTCTTT
v_gene: TRBV5-6
abundance: .
j_gene: TRBJ1-1
len: 15
d_gene: TRBD1

CDR3aa: CSVLSSYNEQFF
CDR3nt: TGCAGCGTCCTGAGCTCCTACAATGAGCAGTTCTTC
v_gene: TRBV29-1
abundance: .
j_gene: TRBJ2-1
len: 12
d_gene: .

CDR3aa: CASSPAGLAGGTQYF
CDR3nt: TGTGCCAGCAGCCCAGCCGGACTAGCGGGGGGGACCCAGTACTTC
v_gene: TRBV3-1/TRBV3-2
abundance: .
j_gene: TRBJ2-5
len: 15
d_gene: TRBD2

CDR3aa: CASSPREVGGQGDTEAFF
CDR3nt: TGTGCCAGCTCACCACGGGAAGTCGGAGGTCAGGGGGACACTGAAGCTTTCTTT
v_gene: TRBV18
abundance: .
j_gene: TRBJ1-1
len: 18
d_gene: TRBD1

CDR3aa: CASSRTEQNTEAFF
CDR3nt: TGCGCCAGCAGCCGGACAGAACAGAACACTGAAGCTTTCTTT
v_gene: TRBV5-1
abundance: few
j_gene: TRBJ1-1
len: 14
d_gene: .

CDR3aa: CASSSATSWTDTQYF
CDR3nt: TGTGCCAGCAGCTCAGCGACCTCCTGGACAGATACGCAGTATTTT
v_gene: TRBV5-5
abundance: .
j_gene: TRBJ2-3
len: 15
d_gene: .

CDR3aa: CASSLDSATSGIPYEQYF
CDR3nt: TGTGCCAGCAGCTTAGATTCGGCTACTAGCGGGATACCCTACGAGCAGTACTTC
v_gene: TRBV11-2
abundance: .
j_gene: TRBJ2-7
len: 18
d_gene: TRBD2

CDR3aa: CASSLGGGEQYF
CDR3nt: TGTGCCAGCAGCTTGGGCGGGGGGGAGCAGTACTTC
v_gene: TRBV5-4
abundance: .
j_gene: TRBJ2-7
len: 12
d_gene: TRBD2

CDR3aa: CATSDGIWGRARTSYNEQFF
CDR3nt: TGTGCCACCAGTGATGGTATATGGGGGAGGGCCCGTACCTCCTACAATGAGCAGTTCTTC
v_gene: TRBV24-1
abundance: few
j_gene: TRBJ2-1
len: 20
d_gene: TRBD2

CDR3aa: CASSFRGGETEAFF
CDR3nt: TGTGCCAGCAGTTTCCGGGGTGGCGAGACTGAAGCTTTCTTT
v_gene: TRBV27
abundance: once
j_gene: TRBJ1-1
len: 14
d_gene: .

CDR3aa: CASSQDPSGAYNEQFF
CDR3nt: TGTGCCAGCAGCCAAGATCCCAGCGGCGCCTACAATGAGCAGTTCTTC
v_gene: TRBV4-2
abundance: .
j_gene: TRBJ2-1
len: 16
d_gene: .

CDR3aa: CASSARLAESTGELFF
CDR3nt: TGTGCCAGCAGCGCCCGACTAGCGGAATCCACCGGGGAGCTGTTTTTT
v_gene: TRBV7-2
abundance: .
j_gene: TRBJ2-2
len: 16
d_gene: TRBD2

CDR3aa: CAISPGTGHYGYTF
CDR3nt: TGTGCCATTTCCCCCGGGACAGGGCACTATGGCTACACCTTC
v_gene: TRBV2
abundance: .
j_gene: TRBJ1-2
len: 14
d_gene: TRBD1

CDR3aa: CASRTGTPATQYF
CDR3nt: TGTGCCAGCAGGACTGGGACACCGGCCACCCAGTACTTC
v_gene: TRBV2
abundance: .
j_gene: TRBJ2-5
len: 13
d_gene: .

CDR3aa: CASSVQGITDTQYF
CDR3nt: TGTGCCAGCAGCGTACAGGGCATAACAGATACGCAGTATTTT
v_gene: TRBV9
abundance: few
j_gene: TRBJ2-3
len: 14
d_gene: .

CDR3aa: CASTLAEVDTGELFF
CDR3nt: TGTGCCAGCACACTAGCGGAGGTGGACACCGGGGAGCTGTTTTTT
v_gene: TRBV6-5
abundance: .
j_gene: TRBJ2-2
len: 15
d_gene: TRBD2

CDR3aa: CASSPGYEQFF
CDR3nt: TGTGCCAGTAGTCCCGGGTATGAGCAGTTCTTC
v_gene: TRBV19
abundance: .
j_gene: TRBJ2-1
len: 11
d_gene: .

CDR3aa: CASSRGTGTYGYTF
CDR3nt: TGTGCCAGCAGTAGAGGGACAGGTACATATGGCTACACCTTC
v_gene: TRBV28
abundance: .
j_gene: TRBJ1-2
len: 14
d_gene: TRBD1

CDR3aa: CASSSGQYTEAFF
CDR3nt: TGTGCCAGCAGTTCAGGACAGTACACTGAAGCTTTCTTT
v_gene: TRBV28
abundance: .
j_gene: TRBJ1-1
len: 13
d_gene: .

CDR3aa: CASSLVAVSSGELFF
CDR3nt: TGTGCCAGCAGCTTAGTAGCAGTCTCCTCCGGGGAGCTGTTTTTT
v_gene: TRBV7-2
abundance: .
j_gene: TRBJ2-2
len: 15
d_gene: .

CDR3aa: CASSARDSYEQYF
CDR3nt: TGTGCCAGCAGTGCGCGGGACAGCTACGAGCAGTACTTC
v_gene: TRBV27
abundance: .
j_gene: TRBJ2-7
len: 13
d_gene: .

CDR3aa: CASSLRGPGNTIYF
CDR3nt: TGTGCCAGCAGTTTAAGGGGGCCTGGAAACACCATATATTTT
v_gene: TRBV27
abundance: .
j_gene: TRBJ1-3
len: 14
d_gene: TRBD1

CDR3aa: CASAEANEQFF
CDR3nt: TGCGCCAGCGCGGAGGCGAATGAGCAGTTCTTC
v_gene: TRBV5-1
abundance: .
j_gene: TRBJ2-1
len: 11
d_gene: .

CDR3aa: CASSQDGGGNYNEQFF
CDR3nt: TGTGCCAGCAGCCAAGATGGTGGCGGGAACTACAATGAGCAGTTCTTC
v_gene: TRBV3-1/TRBV3-2
abundance: once
j_gene: TRBJ2-1
len: 16
d_gene: .

CDR3aa: CASSSFGTDTQYF
CDR3nt: TGTGCCAGCAGTTCTTTCGGCACAGATACGCAGTATTTT
v_gene: TRBV27
abundance: .
j_gene: TRBJ2-3
len: 13
d_gene: .

CDR3aa: CASSPPGVANTGELFF
CDR3nt: TGTGCTAGCAGTCCTCCAGGCGTGGCGAACACCGGGGAGCTGTTTTTT
v_gene: TRBV7-7
abundance: once
j_gene: TRBJ2-2
len: 16
d_gene: .

CDR3aa: CASSPRGYSYEQYF
CDR3nt: TGTGCCAGCAGCCCACGGGGGTACTCCTACGAGCAGTACTTC
v_gene: TRBV3-1/TRBV3-2
abundance: few
j_gene: TRBJ2-7
len: 14
d_gene: .

CDR3aa: CASSFWTGAPSTDTQYF
CDR3nt: TGTGCCAGCAGCTTTTGGACAGGGGCCCCGAGCACAGATACGCAGTATTTT
v_gene: TRBV7-9
abundance: .
j_gene: TRBJ2-3
len: 17
d_gene: TRBD1

CDR3aa: CASSLTRVDYTF
CDR3nt: TGCGCCAGCAGCTTGACTAGGGTTGACTACACCTTC
v_gene: TRBV5-1
abundance: .
j_gene: TRBJ1-2
len: 12
d_gene: .

CDR3aa: CASSWRQGNTDTQYF
CDR3nt: TGTGCCAGCAGTTGGAGACAGGGTAACACAGATACGCAGTATTTT
v_gene: TRBV13
abundance: .
j_gene: TRBJ2-3
len: 15
d_gene: TRBD1

CDR3aa: CASSATGGPYEQYF
CDR3nt: TGTGCCAGCAGTGCCACGGGAGGGCCCTACGAGCAGTACTTC
v_gene: TRBV2
abundance: .
j_gene: TRBJ2-7
len: 14
d_gene: TRBD2

CDR3aa: CASTPGQGAGDTQYF
CDR3nt: TGTGCCAGCACCCCGGGACAGGGGGCTGGAGATACGCAGTATTTT
v_gene: TRBV2
abundance: medium-sized
j_gene: TRBJ2-3
len: 15
d_gene: TRBD1